This record looks at one T cell receptor beta chain sequence and its context. This sample was taken from a study of cytomegalovirus exposure and HLA in healthy donors. This CDR3 has 14 amino acids. V dropped 3 bases and J dropped 4; count of bases not matched to a gene: 0. Per the germline V gene, CDR1 is MNHEY and CDR2 is SMNVEV (reference sequence). It was with 60 Vbeta and 13 Jbeta primers that the PCR ran. The protocol was immunoSEQ multiplex PCR, while the TCRdb copy is restricted to in-frame clones and leaves out a portion. Found here are 170,000 or so clones, 65% to 85% of them singletons; the top ten hold around 6.5%.

This receptor was taken from a male donor in good health and CMV-seropositive. Input material: PBMCs. The J gene is TRBJ2-7, the V gene TRBV27; 13 nucleotides agree with TRBD2. CDR3 region: CASSLTSGRYEQYF. CDR3 bases: TGTGCCAGCAGTTTGACTAGCGGGAGGTACGAGCAGTACTTC.